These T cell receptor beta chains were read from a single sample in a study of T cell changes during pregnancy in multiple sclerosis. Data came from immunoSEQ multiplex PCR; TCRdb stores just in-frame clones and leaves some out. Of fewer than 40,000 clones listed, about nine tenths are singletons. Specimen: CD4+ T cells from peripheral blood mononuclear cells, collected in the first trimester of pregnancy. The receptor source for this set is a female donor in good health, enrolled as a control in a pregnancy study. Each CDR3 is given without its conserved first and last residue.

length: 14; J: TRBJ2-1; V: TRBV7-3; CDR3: ASSLTSSRGTNEQF
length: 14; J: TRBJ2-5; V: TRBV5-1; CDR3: ASSLLAGAAYETQY
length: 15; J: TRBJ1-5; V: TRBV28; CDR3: ASTSFRTGAGRQPQH
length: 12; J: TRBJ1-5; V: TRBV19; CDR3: ASSIFRGRQPQH
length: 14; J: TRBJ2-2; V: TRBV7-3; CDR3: ASSLPGGPNTGELF
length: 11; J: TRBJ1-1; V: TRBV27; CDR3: ASSPQGWAEAF
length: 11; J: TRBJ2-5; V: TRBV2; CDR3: ASRNDRGETQY
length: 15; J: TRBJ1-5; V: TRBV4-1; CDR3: ASSQDHGTGGGQPQH
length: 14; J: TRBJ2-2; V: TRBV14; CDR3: ASSQYRGGMTGELF
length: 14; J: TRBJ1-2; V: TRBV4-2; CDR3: ASSQVGQVTREGYT
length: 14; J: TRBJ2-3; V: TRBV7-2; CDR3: ASSRRLTWGTDTQY
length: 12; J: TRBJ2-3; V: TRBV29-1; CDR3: SAPAHGTPDTQY
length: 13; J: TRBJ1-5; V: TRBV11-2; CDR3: ASSLGSHSNQPQH
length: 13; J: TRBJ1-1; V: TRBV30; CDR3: AWSTSLSGGTEAF
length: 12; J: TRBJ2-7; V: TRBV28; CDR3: ASRRQQGVHEQY
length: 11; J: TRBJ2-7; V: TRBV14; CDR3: ASSTTGGYEQY
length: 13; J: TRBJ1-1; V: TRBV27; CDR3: ASSLKYLRKTEAF
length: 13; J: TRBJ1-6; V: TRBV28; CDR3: ASRGQGVYNSPLH
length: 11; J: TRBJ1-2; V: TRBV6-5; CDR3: ASSDRFLYGYT
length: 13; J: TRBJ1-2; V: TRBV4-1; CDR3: ASSQAGKANYGYT
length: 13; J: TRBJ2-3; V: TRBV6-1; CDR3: ASSPGGQGGNTQY
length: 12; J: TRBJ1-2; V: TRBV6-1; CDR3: ASRIRGQNYGYT
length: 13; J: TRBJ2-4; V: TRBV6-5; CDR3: ASSSPGLAGNIQY
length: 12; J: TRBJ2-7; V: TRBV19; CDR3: ASSPTGGSYEQY
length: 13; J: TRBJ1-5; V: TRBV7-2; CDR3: ASSPPPVTGQPQH
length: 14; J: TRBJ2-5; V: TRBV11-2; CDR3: ASSSLTGQGLGAQY
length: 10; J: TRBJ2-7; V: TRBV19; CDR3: ASSQGRTEQY
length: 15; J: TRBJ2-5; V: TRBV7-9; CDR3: ASRETSGHDQVETQY
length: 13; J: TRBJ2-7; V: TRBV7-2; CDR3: ASSPSSQVAYEQY
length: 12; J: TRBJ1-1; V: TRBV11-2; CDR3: ASSLRGRDTEAF
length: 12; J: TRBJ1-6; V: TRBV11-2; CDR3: ASSRGGGNSPLH
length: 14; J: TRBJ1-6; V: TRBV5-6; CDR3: ASSRRTGSKIWALH
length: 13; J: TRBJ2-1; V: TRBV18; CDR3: ASSLGQGSYHEQF
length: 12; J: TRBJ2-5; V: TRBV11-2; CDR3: ASSERGGWETQY
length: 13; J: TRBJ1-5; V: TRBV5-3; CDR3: ARSLGTDLHQPQH
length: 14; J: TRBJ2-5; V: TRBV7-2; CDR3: ASSSRDSRRQETQY
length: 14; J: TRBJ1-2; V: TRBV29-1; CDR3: SVVGGTGQKTGGYT
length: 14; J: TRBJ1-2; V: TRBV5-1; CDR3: ASSLATPGTAYGYT
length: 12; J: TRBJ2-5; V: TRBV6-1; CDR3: ASMGGGLQETQY
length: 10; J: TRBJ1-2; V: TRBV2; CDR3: ASREGTYGYT
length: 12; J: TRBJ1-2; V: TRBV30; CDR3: AWGKGGTHYGYT
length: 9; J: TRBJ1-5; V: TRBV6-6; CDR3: ASTDNQPQH
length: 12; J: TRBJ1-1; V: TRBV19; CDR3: ASSTLTGGTEAF
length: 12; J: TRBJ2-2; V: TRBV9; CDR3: ASSVVENTGELF
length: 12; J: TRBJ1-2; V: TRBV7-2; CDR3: ASSSYGQGYGYT
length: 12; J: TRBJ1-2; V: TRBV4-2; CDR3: ASSQGQASYGYT
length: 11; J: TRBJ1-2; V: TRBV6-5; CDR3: ASRQTGGGGYT
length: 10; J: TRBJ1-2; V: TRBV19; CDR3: ASTDRNYGYT